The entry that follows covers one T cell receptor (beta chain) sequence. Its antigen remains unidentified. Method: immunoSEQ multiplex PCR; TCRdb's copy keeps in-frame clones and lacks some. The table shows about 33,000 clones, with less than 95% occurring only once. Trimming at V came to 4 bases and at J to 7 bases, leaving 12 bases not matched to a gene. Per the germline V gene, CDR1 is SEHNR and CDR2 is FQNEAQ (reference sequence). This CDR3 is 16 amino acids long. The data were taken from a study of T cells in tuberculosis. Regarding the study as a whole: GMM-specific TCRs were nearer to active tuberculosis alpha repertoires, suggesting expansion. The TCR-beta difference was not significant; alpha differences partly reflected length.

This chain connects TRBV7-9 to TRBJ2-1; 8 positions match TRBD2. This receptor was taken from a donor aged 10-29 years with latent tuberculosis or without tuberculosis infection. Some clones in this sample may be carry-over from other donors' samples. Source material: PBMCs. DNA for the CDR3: TGTGCCAGCAGCTCCAGGAGGGCGGGGGGTTGGAATGAGCAGTTCTTC. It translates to CASSSRRAGGWNEQFF.